The subject of this entry is one T cell receptor beta chain. Antigen: not known. The data are from a study of PD-1 blockade in classical Hodgkin lymphoma. Findings and limits, study-wide: Possibly reflecting disease activity or prior therapy, repertoire differences have causes that remain undefined. Healthy donors reportedly exceeded newly diagnosed patients in baseline TCR diversity.

The time point denotes: newly diagnosed, previously untreated cHL patient sample. Thawed PBMCs underwent magnetic negative selection to yield purified CD4+ T cells. Comparison samples consisted of PBMCs from newly diagnosed, untreated classical Hodgkin lymphoma. The assay was immunoSEQ multiplex PCR, and TCRdb's table has in-frame clones only and misses some. The table includes 25,000 to 35,000 clones, less than 90% detected once. Sequencing input: CD4+ T cells from blood. This TCR was recovered from a human donor with classical Hodgkin lymphoma.

CDR3 DNA: TGTGCCAGCAGTGAAAGGCGGTATAATTCACCCCTCCACTTT. Its protein product is CASSERRYNSPLHF. The genes are TRBV6-1 and TRBJ1-6; no reliable D call. Trimming removed 2 bases at V and 4 bases at J, with 6 bases between. Germline CDR1 and CDR2: MNHNS and SASEGT. The length of the CDR3 is 14 residues.